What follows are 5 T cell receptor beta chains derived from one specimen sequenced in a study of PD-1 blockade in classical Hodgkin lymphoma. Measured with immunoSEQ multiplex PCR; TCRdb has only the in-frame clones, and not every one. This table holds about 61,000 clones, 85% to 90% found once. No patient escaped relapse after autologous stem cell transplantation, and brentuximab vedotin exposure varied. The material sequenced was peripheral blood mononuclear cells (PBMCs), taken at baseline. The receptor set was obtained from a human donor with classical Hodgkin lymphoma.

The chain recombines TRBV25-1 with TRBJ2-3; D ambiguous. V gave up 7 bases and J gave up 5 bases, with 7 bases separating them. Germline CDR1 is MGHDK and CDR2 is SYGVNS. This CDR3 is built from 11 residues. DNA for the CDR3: TGTGCCAGCACCTGGGGAGATACGCAGTATTTT. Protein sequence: CASTWGDTQYF.

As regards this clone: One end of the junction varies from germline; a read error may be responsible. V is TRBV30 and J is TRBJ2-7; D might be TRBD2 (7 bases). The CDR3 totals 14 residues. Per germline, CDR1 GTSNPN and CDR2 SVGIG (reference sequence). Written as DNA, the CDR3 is TGTGCCCGGAGTGTAAAACGGGGGGCAGGAGAGCAGTACTTC. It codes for CARSVKRGAGEQYF.

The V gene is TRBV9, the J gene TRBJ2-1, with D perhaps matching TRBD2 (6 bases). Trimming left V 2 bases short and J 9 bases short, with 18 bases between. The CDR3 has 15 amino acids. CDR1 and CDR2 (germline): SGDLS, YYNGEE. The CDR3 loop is CASSVGQGLGGEQFF. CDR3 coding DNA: TGTGCCAGCAGCGTGGGGCAGGGCCTGGGGGGTGAGCAGTTCTTC.

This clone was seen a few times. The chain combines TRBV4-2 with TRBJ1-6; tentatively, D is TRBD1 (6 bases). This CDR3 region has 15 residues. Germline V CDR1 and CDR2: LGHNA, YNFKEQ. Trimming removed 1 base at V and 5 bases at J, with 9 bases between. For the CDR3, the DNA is TGTGCCAGCAGCCAAGCAGGGGCGGATAATTCACCCCTCCACTTT. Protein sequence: CASSQAGADNSPLHF.

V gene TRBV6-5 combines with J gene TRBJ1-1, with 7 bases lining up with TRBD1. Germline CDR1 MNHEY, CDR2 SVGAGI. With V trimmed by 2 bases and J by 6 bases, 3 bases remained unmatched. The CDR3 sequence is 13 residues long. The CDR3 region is CASSYDRVAEAFF. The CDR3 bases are TGTGCCAGCAGTTACGACAGGGTGGCTGAAGCTTTCTTT.